The rows below give T cell receptor beta chains drawn from one sample of a study of T cells in Graves' hyperthyroidism and ophthalmopathy. TCRdb itself ran the multiplex PCR reads through MiXCR, one entry per CDR3 protein. The repertoire has about 640,000 distinct CDR3 sequences, around 15% of them found once; the top ten carry roughly an eighth. Material: blood. Receptors originate from a woman between 50 and 59 years old with Graves' ophthalmopathy. The conserved cysteine and the conserved F or W are not part of the CDR3 here. The order of the fields is D gene, V gene, clone size, CDR3 protein. The D gene is left open where the match is weak. Clone sizes are given selectively: once, few, many, or a class where the clone is expanded.

TRBD1 TRBV27 few ASSSSDRGLLSEQY
TRBD2 TRBV19 - ASKREFPPGELF
- TRBV7-2 many ASSLAGSSTDTQY
- TRBV4-1 few ASSQGAGQETQY
- TRBV20-1 many SAREASDYYEQY
- TRBV6-2/TRBV6-3 - AIQASSGANVLT
- TRBV2 many ASRGNIPDGYT
- TRBV27 - ASRTITTGRTDTQY
- TRBV20-1 many SARDLTSEQY
TRBD2 TRBV4-2 - ASSQVGRLAEQETQY
- TRBV10-3 few AISEVPRETQY
TRBD2 TRBV27 few ASGLAGGSPGEQY
TRBD2 TRBV9 - ASSVGGRAPDTQY
TRBD2 TRBV6-1 - AIGLGTGELF
- TRBV28 many ASSLFAGGTEAF
- TRBV3-1 many ASSLTAEAGPRVTEAF
TRBD1 TRBV12-3/TRBV12-4 many ASSAWTGLAEKLF
TRBD2 TRBV2 many ASSLTGTSGKDTQY
TRBD1 TRBV19 many ASSDRGWDTQY
- TRBV29-1 many SVEIAVQETQY
TRBD2 TRBV11-2 - ASSRRGTSQETQY
- TRBV5-1 many ASSLLDRSQETQY
- TRBV6-1 many ASSETGQDNSPLH
- TRBV7-9 many ASSPDGVEGTQY
TRBD1 TRBV4-1 - ASSQDRTGDHYGYT
- TRBV5-1 once ASSVGGIPLH
- TRBV6-2/TRBV6-3 - ASRPRDNRLEQY
- TRBV6-1 few TSSDRYSSYEQY
TRBD2 TRBV28 many ASRPEREPPYEQY
- TRBV12-3/TRBV12-4 many ASTPPEGGGNEQF
TRBD2 TRBV24-1 few ATSDLAGGYNEQF
TRBD2 TRBV5-1 - ASSPQILAGVGDTQY
TRBD1 TRBV4-2 few ASSQETGVNNEQF
TRBD1 TRBV28 many ASRGQGVTGELF
- TRBV5-1 once ASSLLELQETQY
- TRBV6-2/TRBV6-3 - ASTYGGSWRIQY
TRBD2 TRBV20-1 many SASRGSHNEQF
TRBD2 TRBV7-6 many ASSLESGRANTGELF
- TRBV11-2 many ASSFDLTPSYEQY
TRBD2 TRBV19 - ASSMPAGASTDTQY
- TRBV11-2 many ASSVGLLTGELF
- TRBV5-1 many ASSLVPLTGELF
- TRBV6-1 many ASSSTGAWTEAF
TRBD1 TRBV2 many ASSEQGANYEQY
- TRBV14 many ASSQDTLTDNEQF
TRBD2 TRBV24-1 few ATSDSGLAGWYEQF
- TRBV3-1 many ASSPTRDEQF
TRBD2 TRBV18 many ASSPLGTSVDEQY
- TRBV18 - ASSKDGVLLGANVLT
- TRBV7-2 many ASSLSFRSGTQY
TRBD1 TRBV28 - ASRTTGRPQPQH
- TRBV7-2 - ASSLVQAQY
- TRBV4-1 - ASSPRRLVTQY
- TRBV19 many ASSMFGGSYEQY
- TRBV12-3/TRBV12-4 many ASSFWGLATNEKLF
- TRBV20-1 many SARDLFRTGHNEQF
- TRBV7-3 many ASSPNKNEQF
- TRBV7-2 many ASNINPGHNEQF
- TRBV12-3/TRBV12-4 many ASIRASEDNEQF
TRBD1 TRBV12-3/TRBV12-4 few ASSPPRTGGNTEAF